This TCR beta chain stems from a study of blood T cell repertoires in COVID-19. Whole-study context: COVID-19 samples from acute and convalescent phases originated in the United States, Italy and Spain. Nucleic acid was either cDNA or gDNA, and it came from T cells, B-cell-depleted T cells, or PBMCs.

This clone was recorded a few times. Germline loops: CDR1 GTSNPN, CDR2 SVGIG (reference sequence). CDR3 length equals 12 residues. Trimming removed 3 bases at V and 7 bases at J, with 10 bases between. Original handling: Amplification of reference gene primers provided the estimated nucleated cell counts. The protocol was immunoSEQ multiplex PCR, while the TCRdb copy is restricted to in-frame clones and leaves out a portion. The V and J calls and clone size are taken from that table; D and trimming were inferred from the DNA. The sample contains 350,000 to 450,000 clones, 89% of which appear only once.

The sample comprised peripheral blood. The chain couples TRBV30 to TRBJ1-5; no clear D gene. The sequence was obtained from a man aged 35-49 years with acute or convalescent COVID-19. CDR3 sequence (DNA): TGTGCCTGGAGAGCCTCCGGGCAGCCCCAGCATTTT. Translated, it gives CAWRASGQPQHF.